The 9 T cell receptor beta chains given below trace back to one sample, sequenced in a study of graft-versus-host responses after intestinal transplantation. Which antigens these TCRs recognize remains unknown. Libraries were prepared by immunoSEQ multiplex PCR; TCRdb keeps only in-frame clonotypes and omits some of them. This table holds 85,000 to 90,000 clones, around 86% found once. The sequencing here drew on unstimulated CD8+ T cells sorted from spleen or lymph node cells, taken before intestinal transplant. These receptors were taken from a human donor who received an intestinal transplant.

This clone was recorded only once. This chain connects TRBV7-3 to TRBJ2-2; no reliable D call. Looked up from germline, CDR1 is SGHTA and CDR2 is FQGTGA. The CDR3 covers 12 residues. V was clipped by 0 bases and J by 9 bases, with 5 bases between them. CDR3 residues: CASSLTGRELFF. Here the CDR3 DNA reads TGTGCCAGCAGCTTAACAGGGAGGGAGCTGTTTTTT.

The chain employs TRBV7-9 and TRBJ2-7; D may be TRBD2 (8 bases). This CDR3 is built from 18 residues. Germline assignment: CDR1 SEHNR and CDR2 FQNEAQ (reference sequence). The ends were cut back, 5 bases at V and 4 bases at J, with 27 bases in the middle. The CDR3 nucleotides are TGTGCCAGCAGCGTCGACGCCGGGACAGCGGGAGTTCGGTACGAGCAGTACTTC. This codes for CASSVDAGTAGVRYEQYF. Looking up the rest from reference TRBV7-9 and TRBJ2-7 gives the full variable domain: DTGVSQNPRHKITKRGQNVTFRCDPISEHNRLYWYRQTLGQGPEFLTYFQNEAQLEKSRLLSDRFSAERPKGSFSTLEIQRTEQGDSAMYLCASSVDAGTAGVRYEQYFGPGTRLTVT.

The genes are TRBV7-6 and TRBJ1-1, with TRBD1 identical over 7 bases. CDR3 length: 16 residues. Trimming cost V 4 bases and J 3 bases; bases outside gene matches: 11. The V gene's germline CDR1 is SGHVS and CDR2 FNYEAQ. This CDR3 is CASSSLVKGAHTEAFF. The CDR3 DNA sequence: TGTGCCAGCAGCTCGCTCGTAAAGGGGGCCCACACTGAAGCTTTCTTT.

The chain combines TRBV5-1 with TRBJ1-1, with D uncertain. CDR1 and CDR2 (germline): SGHRS, YFSETQ. The germline V and J ends were trimmed by 1 base and 2 bases, with 9 bases remaining between them. The CDR3 is made up of 14 amino acids. The CDR3 is CASSLNRFNTEAFF. The CDR3 coding sequence is TGCGCCAGCAGCTTGAACAGATTTAACACTGAAGCTTTCTTT.

The V call is TRBV2, the J call TRBJ1-5, with D possibly TRBD1 on 5 matching bases. The germline gives CDR1 SNHLY, CDR2 FYNNEI. This CDR3 contains 15 residues. The V end lost 3 bases, the J end lost 2 bases, and 11 bases lay between the germline ends. DNA of the CDR3: TGTGCCAGCAGTGATGCTGGGGGGGGCAATCAGCCCCAGCATTTT. It yields the protein CASSDAGGGNQPQHF. The variable domain in full, completed from reference TRBV2 and TRBJ1-5, reads EPEVTQTPSHQVTQMGQEVILRCVPISNHLYFYWYRQILGQKVEFLVSFYNNEISEKSEIFDDQFSVERPDGSNFTLKIRSTKLEDSAMYFCASSDAGGGNQPQHFGDGTRLSIL.

The chain is built from TRBV7-9 and TRBJ1-2; 7 bases map to TRBD1. CDR3 length: 15 residues. Unmatched junction bases numbered 8, after V lost 5 bases and J lost 2 bases. The germline gives CDR1 SEHNR, CDR2 FQNEAQ (reference sequence). CDR3 coding DNA: TGTGCCAGCAGCGATCAGGGACAGCCAAACTATGGCTACACCTTC. Its translation: CASSDQGQPNYGYTF.

This clone was found once. The chain links TRBV21-1 to TRBJ2-1; the DNA was not used to check the table's D call, TRBD2. TRBV21-1 is designated a pseudogene. The CDR3 spans 16 residues. CDR3 loop: CASSKVSGSRHNEQFF. For the CDR3, the DNA is TGTGCCAGCAGCAAAGTTTCCGGGTCGAGGCACAATGAGCAGTTCTTC.

The genes are TRBV9 and TRBJ2-1, with 9 nucleotides matching TRBD2. CDR1 and CDR2 from the germline V gene are SGDLS and YYNGEE. V shed 7 bases, J shed 0 bases, and the junction held 8 bases outside the gene matches. The CDR3 has 16 residues. CDR3 amino acids: CASAPTSGPSYNEQFF. CDR3 sequence (DNA): TGTGCCAGCGCCCCAACTAGCGGGCCCTCCTACAATGAGCAGTTCTTC.

The chain links TRBV30 to TRBJ2-5; D is unclear. Per germline, CDR1 GTSNPN and CDR2 SVGIG (reference sequence). Deletions cut 2 bases from V and 1 base from J, with 8 bases between. This CDR3 has 13 residues. CDR3 sequence: CAWSLQTQETQYF. The CDR3 DNA reads as TGTGCCTGGAGTTTGCAGACCCAAGAGACCCAGTACTTC.